Included here is one T cell receptor (beta chain) sequence, with context. There is no known antigen for this receptor. No quality values exist for individual bases; no much larger clone is one base distant. The entry originates in a study of vaccination effects on CD4 cells after COVID-19 (dated by TCRdb to the early 2020s). Background for the entire study: Post-vaccine samples across the study were collected a median of 72 days after the second dose, with a range of 14 to 241. The study compared SARS-CoV-2 spike-specific CD4+ TCR repertoires before and after mRNA vaccination in COVID-19 convalescent patients and infection-naive vaccine recipients. The full study included over 8 COVID-19 convalescent patients and several SARS-CoV-2-naive healthy vaccine recipients. In the study, cultures from other donors were sequenced using the Oncomine TCR Beta short-read assay on an Illumina iSeq 100. Study-level results and caveats: The study was limited by a small number of convalescent patients, and early post-infection timepoints were lacking. Clones induced by infection and clones induced by vaccination both contracted markedly at late timepoints after vaccination, which fits with T cell responses waning over time. In healthy vaccine recipients, vaccine-induced clones were almost all SARS-CoV-2 mono-reactive, with only 1 of 255 cross-reactive with common cold coronaviruses.

In the ViraFEST assay, PBMC were stimulated with viral peptide pools, and TCR sequencing was then used to find antigen-specific CD4+ T cell clonotypes based on their expansion. After around eleven days of culture, CD4+ T cells were isolated with the EasySep CD4+ T cell isolation kit. Each participant received two doses of an mRNA SARS-CoV-2 vaccine, either BNT162b2 or mRNA-1273. Healthy vaccine recipients had no prior SARS-CoV-2 infection, confirmed by negative nucleocapsid antibodies before and after vaccination. Two million PBMC per well were cultured in IMDM with about 4.8% human AB serum, 10 IU/ml IL-2 and gentamicin, plus 10 ug/ml peptides. Half of the culture medium was replaced with fresh IL-2-containing medium on days 3 and 7. Unless noted otherwise, every peptide stimulation condition was cultured in triplicate wells. PBMC were separated from whole blood using Ficoll-Paque Plus gradient centrifugation and were then either cryopreserved at -140C or used fresh. Overlapping peptide pools spanned the spike proteins of SARS-CoV-2 and the common cold coronaviruses HCoV-NL63, HCoV-OC43 and HCoV-229E. The QIAamp micro DNA kit was used to extract genomic DNA from the cultured CD4+ T cells.

Library prep was done by the immunoSEQ multiplex PCR assay. TCR beta CDR3 sequencing was performed on DNA from the cultured, isolated CD4+ T cells. As for the authors' bioinformatics: The analysis removed non-productive TCR sequences, trimmed reads to the CDR3 region, and retained only CDR3s that were 7 or more amino acids long. Antigen-specific clonotypes were identified with the MANAFEST web app by comparing expansion in peptide wells against reference cultures. To count as positive, a clone had to show expansion at FDR<0.05 compared with the reference and with all other wells, an odds ratio above 5, and a frequency above 0.1% in two replicate wells. A clonotype was defined as cross-reactive if the clonotype was significantly expanded both in SARS-CoV-2 spike wells and in at least one common cold coronavirus spike condition. CDR3 similarity was assessed by Levenshtein distance with the stringdist R package, and unrooted trees were built with ape in R 3.6.1. Entries here come from immuneACCESS through TCRdb and include only in-frame sequences with V and J called. Some clones fail to appear in such tables; in the studies checked, an unresolved V gene covers under half of the shortfall, and the cause of the remainder is unknown. V and J calls and clone size are those listed in that table; D and trimming were worked out from the DNA. The sample table contains approximately 61,000 clones; only one count was recorded for 55% to 85% of them. The ten largest account for 1% to 1.5% of the sample.

This sample comprised CD4+ T cells from PBMCs cultured with HCoV-229E spike peptides, obtained after COVID-19 vaccination. Interpreted using the paper, the cell subset or site label stands for: HCoV-229E spike overlapping peptide pool stimulation. The TCR was taken from a human donor who received a COVID-19 vaccine.

The CDR3 reads CASSLEQGNYGYTF. The nucleotides read TGCGCCAGCAGCTTGGAGCAGGGGAACTATGGCTACACCTTC. The chain uses TRBV5-1 and TRBJ1-2; a weak D assignment points to TRBD1 (6 bases agree). Reading the germline V gene gives CDR1 SGHRS and CDR2 YFSETQ. A distance of 8 bases separates the germline ends of V and J, which lose 0 bases and 2 bases respectively. Counted from cysteine to phenylalanine, this CDR3 has 14 amino acids. Kept here is only the CDR3 DNA, which spans 42 bases and is read in frame from base 1.